This TCR beta chain was captured by sequencing in a study of cytomegalovirus exposure and HLA in healthy donors. The study's findings and limits: Sequencing likely generated an artifact that appeared as a cluster of highly shared sequence variants. The authors later found HLA-associated TCR beta chains more clonally expanded than equally common others. Later analysis associated a missense DCLRE1C variant with TCR beta V- and J-gene trimming. Analyses of presence and absence presupposed an approximately uniform sequencing depth across donors.

On this clone: No antigen is known for it. Additional DNA sequences in this sample encode the identical CDR3.

With 60 Vbeta and 13 Jbeta primers, the PCR was carried out. Assay used: immunoSEQ multiplex PCR; TCRdb lists only in-frame clones, some missing. The profile shows a few hundred thousand clones, around nine tenths of them singletons. This clonotype was obtained from a woman aged 18-35 years in good health and CMV-seronegative. The sequenced sample was PBMCs.

CDR3 nucleotide sequence: TGCAGTGCTAGTCCCGCGACTGAAGCTTTCTTT. This sequence encodes CSASPATEAFF. The chain carries TRBV20-1 and TRBJ1-1; D is unresolved. CDR1 is DFQATT, CDR2 SNEGSKA, per germline (reference sequence). The CDR3 has 11 residues. V shed 3 bases and J shed 5 bases, with 7 bases lying between them.